The 18 T cell receptor beta chains presented below share a single source sample, sequenced in a study of T cells in localized non-small cell lung cancer. The assay was immunoSEQ multiplex PCR, and TCRdb's table has in-frame clones only and misses some. Of some 90,000 clones detected, 87% appear once; the ten largest clones hold 15%. The sequencing used peripheral blood, collected before any cancer treatment. These receptors originate from a man between 35 and 75 years old with stage I squamous cell lung carcinoma.

This clone appeared a few times. The chain is built from TRBV7-9 and TRBJ1-2; no clear D gene. The germline CDR1 and CDR2 sequences are SEHNR and FQNEAQ (reference sequence). This CDR3 is built from 15 residues. The ends were cut back, 5 bases at V and 4 bases at J, with 17 bases in the middle. The CDR3 nucleotides read TGTGCCAGCAGCCCCGGACTCTTGATCGGCTATGGCTACACCTTC. It codes for CASSPGLLIGYGYTF. Combining the CDR3 with reference TRBV7-9 and TRBJ1-2 gives the whole variable domain DTGVSQNPRHKITKRGQNVTFRCDPISEHNRLYWYRQTLGQGPEFLTYFQNEAQLEKSRLLSDRFSAERPKGSFSTLEIQRTEQGDSAMYLCASSPGLLIGYGYTFGSGTRLTVV.

The chain is built from TRBV29-1 and TRBJ1-4; D is undetermined. Trimming cost V 6 bases and J 2 bases, with 7 bases left between them. CDR1 is SQVTM and CDR2 is ANQGSEA in the germline V gene. The CDR3 is 12 residues long. The CDR3 is CSVGRTNEKLFF. For the CDR3, the DNA is TGCAGCGTCGGGAGGACTAATGAAAAACTGTTTTTT.

The rearrangement uses TRBV10-3 and TRBJ2-7; 8 nucleotides agree with TRBD1. Germline V gene data show CDR1 as ENHRY and CDR2 as SYGVKD. The CDR3 sequence is 14 residues long. V was pared by 6 bases and J by 2 bases, with 6 bases of the junction left unmatched. The CDR3 reads CAIRVGTGPYEQYF. The CDR3 nucleotides are TGTGCCATCAGGGTCGGGACAGGCCCCTACGAGCAGTACTTC.

The chain recombines TRBV7-3 with TRBJ1-1; D unresolved. The V end lost 2 bases, the J end lost 1 base, and 11 bases lay between the germline ends. This CDR3 has 15 amino acids. Germline V gene data show CDR1 as SGHTA and CDR2 as FQGTGA. The CDR3 is CASSLLERSNTEAFF. CDR3 DNA sequence: TGTGCCAGCAGCTTACTGGAGCGATCGAACACTGAAGCTTTCTTT. Supplemented by reference TRBV7-3 and TRBJ1-1, the full variable domain reads GAGVSQTPSNKVTEKGKYVELRCDPISGHTALYWYRQSLGQGPEFLIYFQGTGAADDSGLPNDRFFAVRPEGSVSTLKIQRTERGDSAVYLCASSLLERSNTEAFFGQGTRLTVV.

The rearrangement joins TRBV11-3 to TRBJ1-1, with D unclear. Germline-derived CDR1 and CDR2 are SGHNT and YENEEA. This CDR3 is built from 13 residues. V was cut by 5 bases and J by 1 base, with 8 bases left in between. This chain's CDR3 is CASSAAGNTEAFF. The CDR3 nucleotides read TGTGCCAGCAGCGCCGCGGGGAACACTGAAGCTTTCTTT.

The rearrangement links TRBV6-1 to TRBJ1-2; no clear D. Per the germline V gene, CDR1 is MNHNS and CDR2 is SASEGT. Trimming left V 0 bases short and J 4 bases short, with 9 bases between. This CDR3 is 14 amino acids long. This CDR3 reads CASSEATQIYGYTF. The CDR3 bases are TGTGCCAGCAGTGAAGCGACGCAGATCTATGGCTACACCTTC.

The rearrangement joins TRBV4-1 to TRBJ1-1; D unclear. The germline V gene encodes CDR1 MGHRA and CDR2 YSYEKL. The CDR3 is 13 amino acids. The V end was cut by 7 bases, the J end by 3 bases, with 12 bases between. The CDR3 DNA follows: TGCGCCAGCACGCGTAGGGTGGACACTGAAGCTTTCTTT. This translates into CASTRRVDTEAFF.

The J gene is TRBJ1-1, the V gene TRBV5-1; D not resolved. This CDR3 has 12 amino acids. Germline V gene data show CDR1 as SGHRS and CDR2 as YFSETQ. The V end lost 0 bases, the J end lost 8 bases, and 8 bases lay between the germline ends. The CDR3 DNA sequence: TGCGCCAGCAGCTTGGCAGGATCCGAAGCTTTCTTT. It translates to CASSLAGSEAFF.

The gene calls are TRBV20-1 and TRBJ1-1; D is uncertain. Germline V lookup: CDR1 DFQATT, CDR2 SNEGSKA (reference sequence). The CDR3 consists of 11 residues. V lost 2 bases and J lost 5, with 6 bases in between. Written as DNA, the CDR3 is TGCAGTGCTAGACCGAGAACTGAAGCTTTCTTT. It codes for CSARPRTEAFF.

The V and J genes are TRBV6-6 and TRBJ1-1; 8 bases map to TRBD1. V gave up 5 bases and J gave up 4 bases; unmatched junction bases: 3. CDR3 size: 13 residues. Per germline, CDR1 MNHNY and CDR2 SVGAGI (reference sequence). CDR3 amino acids: CASSQGATTEAFF. The CDR3 region has the DNA TGTGCCAGCAGTCAGGGGGCAACCACTGAAGCTTTCTTT.

This clone appeared once. The genes are TRBV5-1 and TRBJ2-5, with TRBD1 matching over 8 bases. The J segment lost 4 bases and the V segment lost 5 bases, leaving 4 bases of the junction unmatched. The CDR3 runs 13 residues. Germline CDR1 and CDR2: SGHRS and YFSETQ. The CDR3 loop reads CASSAGGRETQYF. CDR3 sequence (DNA): TGCGCCAGCAGTGCAGGGGGCCGAGAGACCCAGTACTTC.

The genes are TRBV5-1 and TRBJ1-2, with 9 positions matching TRBD1. The length of the CDR3 is 14 residues. With V trimmed by 4 bases and J by 7 bases, 8 bases remained unmatched. In germline, CDR1 is SGHRS, CDR2 YFSETQ. Here the CDR3 DNA reads TGCGCCAGCAGCACCCGACAGGGGGGCGGTGGCTACACCTTC. This gives the protein CASSTRQGGGGYTF.

The gene calls are TRBV5-1 and TRBJ1-6, with D hard to call. Trimming took 1 base from V and 8 from J, leaving 19 bases between them. Germline CDR1 and CDR2: SGHRS and YFSETQ. This CDR3 spans 17 amino acids. CDR3 bases: TGCGCCAGCAGCTTGAGGGAGTCAGCTACTTCGGATTCACCCCTCCACTTT. It translates to CASSLRESATSDSPLHF.

The gene calls are TRBV2 and TRBJ1-2; TRBD1 agrees at 9 bases. This CDR3 contains 13 residues. Germline lookup yields CDR1 SNHLY and CDR2 FYNNEI. J was trimmed by 3 bases and V by 6 bases; bases with no gene match: 2. The CDR3 sequence: CASRGDRDYGYTF. In DNA, the CDR3 is TGTGCCAGCAGGGGGGACAGGGACTATGGCTACACCTTC.

This clone was observed a handful of times. The chain links TRBV7-2 to TRBJ1-6; no definite D call. The germline V gene has CDR1 SGHTA and CDR2 FQGNSA. V was cut by 3 bases and J by 7 bases, with 4 bases left in between. There are 12 residues in the CDR3. The CDR3 here is CASSFENSPLHF. The CDR3 region has the DNA TGTGCCAGCAGCTTTGAAAATTCACCCCTCCACTTT. Based on the CDR3 plus reference TRBV7-2 and TRBJ1-6, the full variable domain is GAGVSQSPSNKVTEKGKDVELRCDPISGHTALYWYRQSLGQGLEFLIYFQGNSAPDKSGLPSDRFSAERTGGSVSTLTIQRTQQEDSAVYLCASSFENSPLHFGNGTRLTVT.

The rearrangement joins TRBV7-9 to TRBJ1-4; D is perhaps TRBD1 (5 bases). Trimming took off 0 bases at V and 4 bases at J, with 15 bases between the two ends. Germline-derived CDR1 and CDR2 are SEHNR and FQNEAQ (reference sequence). CDR3 length: 17 amino acids. Here the CDR3 reads CASSLALTGPGNEKLFF. The CDR3 region has the DNA TGTGCCAGCAGCTTAGCTCTTACAGGTCCTGGTAATGAAAAACTGTTTTTT. The entire variable domain, with the rest obtained from reference TRBV7-9 and TRBJ1-4, is as follows: DTGVSQNPRHKITKRGQNVTFRCDPISEHNRLYWYRQTLGQGPEFLTYFQNEAQLEKSRLLSDRFSAERPKGSFSTLEIQRTEQGDSAMYLCASSLALTGPGNEKLFFGSGTQLSVL.

The chain uses TRBV6-1 and TRBJ2-1; D is unclear. CDR3 length: 12 residues. V dropped 7 bases and J dropped 7 bases, with 11 bases sitting between them. Germline V CDR1 and CDR2: MNHNS, SASEGT. This CDR3 reads CASTSRVNEQFF. As DNA, the CDR3 is TGTGCCAGCACTTCTAGGGTTAATGAGCAGTTCTTC.

This chain connects TRBV6-5 to TRBJ2-3; TRBD1 aligns across 9 bases. Germline CDR1 MNHEY, CDR2 SVGAGI. The CDR3 spans 15 residues. V lost 6 bases to trimming and J lost 1 base; unmatched junction nucleotides: 5. The CDR3 coding sequence is TGTGCCAGCAGCCTACAGGGGGCCGGCACAGATACGCAGTATTTT. Amino acid sequence: CASSLQGAGTDTQYF.